These T cell receptor beta chains were read from a single sample in a study of human T cells and chemical hapten exposure. From the RACE reads, TCRdb called clonotypes with MiXCR, one entry per CDR3 protein. Of around 180,000 distinct CDR3 sequences listed, under 35% are singletons. The sample in question was whole blood, obtained in connection with sensitization to the hapten diphenylcyclopropenone (DPC). These receptors were taken from a woman between 25 and 40 years old with alopecia areata. Some clones in this sample may be carry-over from other donors' samples. The CDR3 runs from the conserved cysteine through the conserved F or W. Fields, in order: D gene, J gene, clone size, V gene, CDR3 DNA, CDR3 protein. D genes are given only for firm matches. Expanded clones get a size class; other rows say once, few or many, or leave the size out.

- TRBJ1-4 few TRBV28 TGTGCCAGCACCTTAGGATCCCGATATGAAAAACTGTTTTTT CASTLGSRYEKLFF
TRBD1 TRBJ1-1 - TRBV7-2 TGTGCCAGCAGCCCGGGACAGAGACAAGCTGAAGCTTTCTTT CASSPGQRQAEAFF
TRBD1 TRBJ2-7 few TRBV20-1 TGCAGTGCTAGAGATAGGGTCGGACAGGCCTACGAGCAGTACTTC CSARDRVGQAYEQYF
TRBD1 TRBJ1-5 - TRBV19 TGTGCCAGTAGTATCTCGGACAGGGGGGTCTATAGCAATCAGCCCCAGCATTTT CASSISDRGVYSNQPQHF
TRBD1 TRBJ2-7 - TRBV20-1 TGCAGTGCTAGTGCGACAGGGGACGAGCAGTACTTC CSASATGDEQYF
- TRBJ2-1 - TRBV11-2 TGTGCCAGCAGTTTATATGGAGGGTCCAATGAGCAGTTCTTC CASSLYGGSNEQFF
TRBD1 TRBJ1-1 few TRBV30 TGTGCCTGGAGTGTACTAGACAGGGATCCTTTCTTT CAWSVLDRDPFF
TRBD1 TRBJ2-7 - TRBV20-1 TGCAGTGCTAGAGGGGACAGGAGCTCCTACGAGCAGTACTTC CSARGDRSSYEQYF
TRBD1 TRBJ1-6 - TRBV10-3 TGTGCCACCAAAACGACAGGGCATAATTCACCCCTCCACTTT CATKTTGHNSPLHF
- TRBJ1-1 few TRBV29-1 TGCAGCGTTGGAATTGAAGCTTTCTTT CSVGIEAFF
- TRBJ1-1 few TRBV14 TGTGCCAGCAGCCAAGAGGCTCATCTACAGGCGGGACCTGAAGCTTTCTTT CASSQEAHLQAGPEAFF
TRBD2 TRBJ2-1 - TRBV14 TGTGCCAGCAGCCCCTCTGGGACTAGCGGGAGGGCCTTATACAATGAGCAGTTCTTC CASSPSGTSGRALYNEQFF
TRBD1 TRBJ1-5 - TRBV10-3 TGTGCCATCAGCCGGACGGACAGGGAGAGTCAGCCCCAGCATTTT CAISRTDRESQPQHF
- TRBJ2-2 few TRBV4-3 TGCGCCAGCAGCCAAGATTTTAGAGGAGACACCGGGGAGCTGTTTTTT CASSQDFRGDTGELFF
- TRBJ2-5 - TRBV7-2 TGTGCCAGCAGCTCCTACGACCGGAGAGAGACCCAGTACTTC CASSSYDRRETQYF
- TRBJ2-7 few TRBV20-1 TGCAGTGCTAGAGACGGACACAGCCCAGCCTACGAGCAGTACTTC CSARDGHSPAYEQYF
TRBD2 TRBJ2-2 - TRBV4-2 TGTGCCAGCAGCCACGGGACTAGCGGGTTGCTAGTAGGCACCGGGGAGCTGTTTTTT CASSHGTSGLLVGTGELFF
- TRBJ2-2 once TRBV28 TGTGCCAGCAGCCGACAGGCGAACACCGGGGAGCTGTTTTTT CASSRQANTGELFF
TRBD1 TRBJ2-7 - TRBV29-1 TGCAGCGTCACTGGACAGGGGCGAAGCGAGCAGTACTTC CSVTGQGRSEQYF
- TRBJ2-1 few TRBV5-6 TGTGCCAGCAGCTTGGGGCAGAGCTCCTACAATGAGCAGTTCTTC CASSLGQSSYNEQFF
- TRBJ2-4 once TRBV27 TGTGCCAGCAGTACACTAGGCGCCACGGCCAAAAACATTCAGTACTTC CASSTLGATAKNIQYF
- TRBJ1-2 once TRBV4-3 TGCGCCAGCAGCCAGATGGAAGGCGCCGCTGGCTACACCTTC CASSQMEGAAGYTF
- TRBJ2-1 few TRBV2 TGTGCCAGCAGTGTATTCAAACCGGGACTTGGTAATGAGCAGTTCTTC CASSVFKPGLGNEQFF
- TRBJ1-3 - TRBV12-5 TGTGCTAGTGGTTTGGACCCCGGAGGGGAGGGGAGGTACACCATATATTTT CASGLDPGGEGRYTIYF
TRBD2 TRBJ2-3 few TRBV10-3 TGTGCCACACACCCCGGGGCTAGCGGGGAAGATACGCAGTATTTT CATHPGASGEDTQYF
- TRBJ1-6 few TRBV14 TGTGCCAGCAGCCAAGTGTGGGGGTTGAATTCACCCCTCCACTTT CASSQVWGLNSPLHF
TRBD1 TRBJ1-2 once TRBV29-1 TGCAGCGTTGAAGGGGGGACAGGGAAAGGTGGCTACACCTTC CSVEGGTGKGGYTF
- TRBJ1-6 - TRBV20-1 TGCAGTGCTAGGACACCGGGGTTAAATTCACCCCTCCACTTT CSARTPGLNSPLHF
- TRBJ2-7 - TRBV20-1 TGCAGTGCTTCAGGGGGTAGCGGGACCTCCTACGAGCAGTACTTC CSASGGSGTSYEQYF
TRBD1 TRBJ1-6 - TRBV6-5 TGTGCCAGCAGTTACACAGGGGCCTATAATTCACCCCTCCACTTT CASSYTGAYNSPLHF
TRBD2 TRBJ2-1 - TRBV6-2/TRBV6-3 TGTGCCAGCAGGCGGACTAGCGGGATTGATGAGCAGTTCTTC CASRRTSGIDEQFF
- TRBJ2-1 - TRBV29-1 TGCAGCGTTGGTCGGACGGGGAATGAGCAGTTCTTC CSVGRTGNEQFF
TRBD2 TRBJ2-6 - TRBV6-2/TRBV6-3 TGTGCCAGCAGTTACTCCCTAGCGGGAGGGCAGGCTGGGGCCAACGTCCTGACTTTC CASSYSLAGGQAGANVLTF
- TRBJ2-5 - TRBV4-3 TGCGCCAGCAGCCAAGAAGGCCGGGCCCAAGAGACCCAGTACTTC CASSQEGRAQETQYF
TRBD1 TRBJ2-1 - TRBV6-6 TGTGCCAGCGGCCTTCCGCCGGGACAGTTAGACAATGAGCAGTTCTTC CASGLPPGQLDNEQFF
- TRBJ2-3 - TRBV7-2 TGTGCCAGCAGCTTCAAGTTGTGGAAAACAGATACGCAGTATTTT CASSFKLWKTDTQYF
TRBD2 TRBJ2-7 few TRBV20-1 TGCAGTGCCGAGGGACTAGCTAACTACGAGCAGTACTTC CSAEGLANYEQYF
- TRBJ2-7 few TRBV28 TGTGCCAGCAACTCGATCCGGACTTCCTACGAGCAGTACTTC CASNSIRTSYEQYF
TRBD1 TRBJ2-7 - TRBV28 TGTGCCAGCAGCCTACCCGGGACAGGGAACTACGAGCAGTACTTC CASSLPGTGNYEQYF
- TRBJ2-7 - TRBV5-1 TGCGCCAGCAGCACCTTTAACCTAGGAGAGCAGTACTTC CASSTFNLGEQYF
- TRBJ2-1 - TRBV7-3 TGTGCCAGCAGCTTAGACACAGGGTCCTACAATGAGCAGTTCTTC CASSLDTGSYNEQFF
- TRBJ2-2 - TRBV28 TGTGCTACGAGAGGCGGCGCGAACACCGGGGAGCTGTTTTTT CATRGGANTGELFF
- TRBJ1-1 few TRBV5-1 TGCGCCAGCAGCTTTACAGGAATGAACACTGAAGCTTTCTTT CASSFTGMNTEAFF
TRBD2 TRBJ2-5 - TRBV7-9 TGTGCCAGCAGCCAGATCAACACAGCGGGGGCGAAAGAGACCCAGTACTTC CASSQINTAGAKETQYF
TRBD1 TRBJ2-6 - TRBV18 TGTGCCAGCTCACCACGGGACAGTGGAACCTCTGGGGCCAACGTCCTGACTTTC CASSPRDSGTSGANVLTF
- TRBJ1-5 - TRBV29-1 TGCAGCGTTGATAGGACAGCAAAATCTCCTTATAGCAATCAGCCCCAGCATTTT CSVDRTAKSPYSNQPQHF